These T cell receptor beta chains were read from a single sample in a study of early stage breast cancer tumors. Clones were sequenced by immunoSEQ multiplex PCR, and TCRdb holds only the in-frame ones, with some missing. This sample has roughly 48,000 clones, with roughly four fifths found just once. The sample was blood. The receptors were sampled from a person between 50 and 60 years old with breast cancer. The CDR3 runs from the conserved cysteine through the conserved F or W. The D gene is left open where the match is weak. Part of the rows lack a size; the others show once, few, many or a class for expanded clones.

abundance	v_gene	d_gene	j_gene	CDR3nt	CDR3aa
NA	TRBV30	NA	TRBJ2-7	TGTGCCTGGACCGGACAGTGGTCGACCTACGAGCAGTACTTC	CAWTGQWSTYEQYF
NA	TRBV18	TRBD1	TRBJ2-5	TGTGCCAGCTCACCTCCACCTCGACAGGGGGGGTACCAAGAGACCCAGTACTTC	CASSPPPRQGGYQETQYF
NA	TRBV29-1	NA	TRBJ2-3	TGCAGCGTTGGGGCGCAGGCAGATACGCAGTATTTT	CSVGAQADTQYF
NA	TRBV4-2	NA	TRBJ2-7	TGTGCCAGCAGCCAAGGGACAAGGCCCTACGAGCAGTACTTC	CASSQGTRPYEQYF
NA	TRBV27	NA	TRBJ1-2	TGTGCCAGCAGCCCTGGTCCGGCGGGCTATGGCTACACCTTC	CASSPGPAGYGYTF
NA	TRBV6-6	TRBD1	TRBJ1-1	TGTGCCAGCAGGGCGACAGGGGGCGCGGTTATTGAAGCTTTCTTT	CASRATGGAVIEAFF
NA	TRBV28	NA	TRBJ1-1	TGTGCCAGCCAACAAGGGAACACTGAAGCTTTCTTT	CASQQGNTEAFF
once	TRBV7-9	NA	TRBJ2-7	TGTGCCAGCAGCTCGGGACGGCACTCCTACGAGCAGTACTTC	CASSSGRHSYEQYF
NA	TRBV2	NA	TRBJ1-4	TGTGCCAGCAGAACGCTGGCTAATGAAAAACTGTTTTTT	CASRTLANEKLFF
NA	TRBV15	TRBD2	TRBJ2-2	TGTGCCACCAGCACCCCGCGGGGGGGGGATCCGGGGGAGCTGTTTTTT	CATSTPRGGDPGELFF
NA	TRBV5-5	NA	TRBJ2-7	TGTGCCAGCAGCTTAAGTTCCTACGAGCAGTACTTC	CASSLSSYEQYF
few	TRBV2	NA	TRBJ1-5	TGTGCCAGCAGACAGGGAAGTTCGGGCAATCAGCCCCAGCATTTT	CASRQGSSGNQPQHF
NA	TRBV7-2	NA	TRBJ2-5	TGTGCCAGCAGCTCCTACCAGACCCAGTACTTC	CASSSYQTQYF
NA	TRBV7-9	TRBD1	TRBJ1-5	TGTGCCAGCAGCTCAGGGGGCGGCCGAAATCAGCCCCAGCATTTT	CASSSGGGRNQPQHF
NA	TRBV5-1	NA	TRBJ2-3	TGCGCCAGCAGCCGAAATGGAGATACGCAGTATTTT	CASSRNGDTQYF
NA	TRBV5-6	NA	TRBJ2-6	TGTGCCAGCAGCTTTTGGTACTCTGGGGCCAACGTCCTGACTTTC	CASSFWYSGANVLTF
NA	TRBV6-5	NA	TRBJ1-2	TGTGCCAGCAGTTACTCAAAGGGTACCTATGGCTACACCTTC	CASSYSKGTYGYTF
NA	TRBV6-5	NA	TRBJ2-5	TGTGCCAGCAGTTACTCGAGTAAGGCTATTAAAGAGACCCAGTACTTC	CASSYSSKAIKETQYF
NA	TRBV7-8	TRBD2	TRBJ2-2	TGTGCCAGCAGCCTACGGACTAGCGGGAGCGCGAACACCGGGGAGCTGTTTTTT	CASSLRTSGSANTGELFF
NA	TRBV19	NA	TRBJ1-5	TGTGCCAGTAGTAACCCTTCGTGGGGAGTACGTGGCAATCAGCCCCAGCATTTT	CASSNPSWGVRGNQPQHF
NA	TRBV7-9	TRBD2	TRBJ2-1	TGTGCCAGCAGCTTAAGTCTAGCGGGAGGGAATGAGCAGTTCTTC	CASSLSLAGGNEQFF
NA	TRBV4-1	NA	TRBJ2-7	TGCGCCAGCAGCCAACTCTCCGGGACGGAGGCCTACGAGCAGTACTTC	CASSQLSGTEAYEQYF
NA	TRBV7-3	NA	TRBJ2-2	TGTGCCAGCAGACCATCAGGGGCTAACACCGGGGAGCTGTTTTTT	CASRPSGANTGELFF
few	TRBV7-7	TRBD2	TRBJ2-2	TGTGCTAGCAGCACCGGGACTAGCGGGATGCTGTTTTTT	CASSTGTSGMLFF
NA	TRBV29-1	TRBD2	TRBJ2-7	TGCAGCGTTGTCTTAACTAGCGCTACCTACGAGCAGTACTTC	CSVVLTSATYEQYF
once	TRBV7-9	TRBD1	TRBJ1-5	TGTGCCAGCAGCTTAGGACAGGGACCTAGCAATCAGCCCCAGCATTTT	CASSLGQGPSNQPQHF
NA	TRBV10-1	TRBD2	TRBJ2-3	TGCGCCAGCAATGCGGGAGGGCCGGGTGAAGATACGCAGTATTTT	CASNAGGPGEDTQYF
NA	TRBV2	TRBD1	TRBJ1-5	TGTGCCAGCAGGGAACAGGGAGGGGGCGGACAGCCCCAGCATTTT	CASREQGGGGQPQHF
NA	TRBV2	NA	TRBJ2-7	TGTGCCAGCAGTCCAAGTCAACAGAGTTCCCACGAGCAGTACTTC	CASSPSQQSSHEQYF
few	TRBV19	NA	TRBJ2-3	TGTGCCAGTAGTATAGTTCCGGGAGATACGCAGTATTTT	CASSIVPGDTQYF
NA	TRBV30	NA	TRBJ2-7	TGTGCCTGGAGTCTTGCCCGGGACTTCCTCTACTTTTCCTACGAGCAGTACTTC	CAWSLARDFLYFSYEQYF
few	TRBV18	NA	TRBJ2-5	TGTGCCAGCTCACCGAACCAAGAGACCCAGTACTTC	CASSPNQETQYF
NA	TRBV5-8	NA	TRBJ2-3	TGTGCCAGCAGCTTGGCGGGGGCGAGACAAGATACGCAGTATTTT	CASSLAGARQDTQYF
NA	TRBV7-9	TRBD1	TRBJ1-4	TGTGCCAGCAGCTTAGATGTGGGACAGGTGGGCGAAAAACTGTTTTTT	CASSLDVGQVGEKLFF
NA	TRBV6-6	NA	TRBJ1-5	TGTGCCAGCAGTAACAACCCGACTTCAGGGACCCAGCATTTT	CASSNNPTSGTQHF
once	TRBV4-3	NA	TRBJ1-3	TGCGCCAGCAGCCAAGATAAGTCGTTGGGCTTCTCTGGAAACACCATATATTTT	CASSQDKSLGFSGNTIYF
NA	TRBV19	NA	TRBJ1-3	TGTGCCAGTAGTGAACAGGGACGGGGTGAGGACACCATATATTTT	CASSEQGRGEDTIYF
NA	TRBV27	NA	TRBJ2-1	TGTGCCAGCAGTTTATCGGCGGGTACCTACAATGAGCAGTTCTTC	CASSLSAGTYNEQFF
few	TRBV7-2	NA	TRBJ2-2	TGTGCCAGCAGCTTAGCGAATATCATCACCGGGGAGCTGTTTTTT	CASSLANIITGELFF
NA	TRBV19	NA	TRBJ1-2	TGTGCCAGTAGTAGAGCCCATGGGATGCCTAACTATGGCTACACCTTC	CASSRAHGMPNYGYTF
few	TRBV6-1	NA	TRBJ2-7	TGTGCCAGCGAGCAGAAGAGCCCCTACGAGCAGTACTTC	CASEQKSPYEQYF
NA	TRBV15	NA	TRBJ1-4	TGTGCCACCAGCAGAGCCCCCTTAGCGACAGGTGAAAAACTGTTTTTT	CATSRAPLATGEKLFF
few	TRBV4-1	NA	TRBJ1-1	TGCGCCAGCAGCCAAGAAGCAGGGAACACTGAAGCTTTCTTT	CASSQEAGNTEAFF
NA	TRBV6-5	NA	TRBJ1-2	TGTGCCAGCAGTTACTTTCCAGGGAACTATGGCTACACCTTC	CASSYFPGNYGYTF
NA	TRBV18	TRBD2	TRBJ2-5	TGTGCCCCTAATCCTAGCGGGGTAGAAGAGACCCAGTACTTC	CAPNPSGVEETQYF
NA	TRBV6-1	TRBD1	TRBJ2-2	TGTGCCAGCAGTGAACAGGACAGGAGTGCCGGGGAGCTGTTTTTT	CASSEQDRSAGELFF
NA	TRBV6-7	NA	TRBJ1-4	TGTGCCAGCAGTGGGATTGGGATTTGTGCGGAAAAACTGTTTTTT	CASSGIGICAEKLFF
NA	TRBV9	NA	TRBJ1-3	TGTGCCAGCAGCGTAGATGGGGACTCCTCTGGAAACACCATATATTTT	CASSVDGDSSGNTIYF
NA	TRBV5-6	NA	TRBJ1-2	TGTGCCAGCAGCCCAGGATCCAAAGGGTACTATGGCTACACCTTC	CASSPGSKGYYGYTF
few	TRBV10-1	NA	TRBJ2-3	TGCGCCAGCAGTGAAAGTTCAGATACGCAGTATTTT	CASSESSDTQYF
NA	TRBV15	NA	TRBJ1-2	TGTGCCACCAGCAGAGACCCGGGGGTAAGCTATGGCTACACCTTC	CATSRDPGVSYGYTF
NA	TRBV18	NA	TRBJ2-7	TGTGCCAGCTCACCAGGCGGGTTCTACGAGCAGTACTTC	CASSPGGFYEQYF
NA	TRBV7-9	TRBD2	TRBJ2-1	TGTGCCAGCAGCTCCCGACTAGCGGGAGCGGTCTCCTACAATGAGCAGTTCTTC	CASSSRLAGAVSYNEQFF
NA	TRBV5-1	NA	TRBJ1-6	TGCGCCAGCAGCTTGGCCCCGGGGGTGGAGCATTCACCCCTCCACTTT	CASSLAPGVEHSPLHF
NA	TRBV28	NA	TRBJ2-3	TGTGCCAGCACCGATAGCTCTGGCACAGATACGCAGTATTTT	CASTDSSGTDTQYF
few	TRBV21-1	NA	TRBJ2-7	TGTGCCAGCAGCAAGAACGGGGAGCAGTACTTC	CASSKNGEQYF
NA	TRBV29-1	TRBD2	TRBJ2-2	TGCAGCGTTAGTGGCGGGGGAGGGAGAGGGCTGTTTTTT	CSVSGGGGRGLFF
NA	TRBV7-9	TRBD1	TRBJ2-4	TGTGCCAGCAGCTTCGGCAGGGACAGCATTCAGTACTTC	CASSFGRDSIQYF
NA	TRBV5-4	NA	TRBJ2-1	TGTGCCAGCAGCCCCGGGGGGGGGACAGGAACATACAATGAGCAGTTCTTC	CASSPGGGTGTYNEQFF